This TCR beta chain was recorded in a study of naive and memory T cell subsets. Study results and caveats: The power law exponent of TCR abundance differed between naive and memory cells.

Two oligonucleotides, mixed equimolar, formed the beta constant-region primer covering TRBC1 and TRBC2. Four rounds of PCR amplified the ligated cDNA using nested alpha and beta constant-region primers plus SP2. An oligonucleotide with the SP2 primer and a 12-nucleotide UMI was ligated to the cDNA 3' end. TCRdb re-derived calls from the UMI-ligation and nested PCR reads in MiXCR, one entry per CDR3 protein. The sample holds 120,000 or so distinct CDR3 sequences, 35% to 40% seen once. CD4 T cells were positively selected, then CD8 T cells from the CD4-negative fraction. Cells stained for CD3, CD4, CD8, CD45RA, CD27 and viability were sorted into four CD45RA/CD27 subsets. Looked up from germline, CDR1 is MDHEN and CDR2 is SYDVKM. CDR3 length: 15 residues. J lost 4 bases, V lost 5 bases, and 5 bases had no gene match. As regards this clonotype: Its antigen is not identified.

The TCR sequence derives from a human donor in good health. The chain uses TRBV28 and TRBJ2-1, with 10 bases aligning to TRBD2. Sequences were obtained from central memory CD4+ T cells from blood. For the CDR3, the DNA is TGTGCCAGCAGTGGTAGCGGGAGGACTTACAATGAGCAGTTCTTC. Its translation is CASSGSGRTYNEQFF.